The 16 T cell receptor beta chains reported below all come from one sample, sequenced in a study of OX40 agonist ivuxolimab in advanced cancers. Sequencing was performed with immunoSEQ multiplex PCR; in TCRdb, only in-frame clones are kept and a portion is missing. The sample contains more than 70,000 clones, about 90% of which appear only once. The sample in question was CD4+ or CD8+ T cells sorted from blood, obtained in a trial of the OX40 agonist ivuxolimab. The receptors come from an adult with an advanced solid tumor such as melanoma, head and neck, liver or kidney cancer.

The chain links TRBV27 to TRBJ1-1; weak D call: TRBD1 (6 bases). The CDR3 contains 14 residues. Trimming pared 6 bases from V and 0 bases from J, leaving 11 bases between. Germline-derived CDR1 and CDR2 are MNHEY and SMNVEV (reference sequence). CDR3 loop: CASRSGHLNTEAFF. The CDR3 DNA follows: TGTGCCAGCAGATCGGGACACTTGAACACTGAAGCTTTCTTT.

The CDR3 is CAISESSYGYTF. The CDR3 DNA follows: TGTGCCATCAGTGAGTCCAGCTATGGCTACACCTTC. V usage is TRBV10-3 and J usage is TRBJ1-2; no firm D call. The CDR3 extends over 12 amino acids. From germline, CDR1 is ENHRY and CDR2 SYGVKD. V lost 0 bases to trimming and J lost 4 bases, with 3 bases between them.

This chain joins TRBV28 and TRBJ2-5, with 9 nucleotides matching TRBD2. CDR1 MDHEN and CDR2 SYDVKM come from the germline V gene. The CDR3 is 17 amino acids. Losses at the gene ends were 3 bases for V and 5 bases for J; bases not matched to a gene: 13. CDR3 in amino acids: CASSFVRLAGELETQYF. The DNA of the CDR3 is TGTGCCAGCAGTTTCGTCCGGTTAGCGGGAGAATTGGAGACCCAGTACTTC.

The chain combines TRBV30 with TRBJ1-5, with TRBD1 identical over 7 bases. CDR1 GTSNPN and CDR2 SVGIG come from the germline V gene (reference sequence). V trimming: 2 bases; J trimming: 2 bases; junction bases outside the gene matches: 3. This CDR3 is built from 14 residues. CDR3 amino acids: CAWSLGQGNQPQHF. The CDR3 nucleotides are TGTGCCTGGAGTCTCGGACAGGGCAATCAGCCCCAGCATTTT. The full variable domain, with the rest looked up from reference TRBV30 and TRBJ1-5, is SQTIHQWPATLVQPVGSPLSLECTVEGTSNPNLYWYRQAAGRGLQLLFYSVGIGQISSEVPQNLSASRPQDRQFILSSKKLLLSDSGFYLCAWSLGQGNQPQHFGDGTRLSIL.

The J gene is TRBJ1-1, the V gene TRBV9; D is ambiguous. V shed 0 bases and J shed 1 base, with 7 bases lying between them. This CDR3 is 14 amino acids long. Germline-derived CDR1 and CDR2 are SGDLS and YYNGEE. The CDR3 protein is CASSVAPGNTEAFF. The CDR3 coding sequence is TGTGCCAGCAGCGTAGCTCCAGGGAACACTGAAGCTTTCTTT.

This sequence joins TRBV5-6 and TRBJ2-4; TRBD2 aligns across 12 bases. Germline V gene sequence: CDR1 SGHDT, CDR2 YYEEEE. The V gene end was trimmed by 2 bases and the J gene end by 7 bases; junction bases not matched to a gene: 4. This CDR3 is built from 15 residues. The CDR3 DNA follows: TGTGCCAGCAGCTTTCAGACTAGCGGGAGTAACATTCAGTACTTC. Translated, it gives CASSFQTSGSNIQYF. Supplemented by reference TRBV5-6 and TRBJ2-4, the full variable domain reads DAGVTQSPTHLIKTRGQQVTLRCSPKSGHDTVSWYQQALGQGPQFIFQYYEEEERQRGNFPDRFSGHQFPNYSSELNVNALLLGDSALYLCASSFQTSGSNIQYFGAGTRLSVL.

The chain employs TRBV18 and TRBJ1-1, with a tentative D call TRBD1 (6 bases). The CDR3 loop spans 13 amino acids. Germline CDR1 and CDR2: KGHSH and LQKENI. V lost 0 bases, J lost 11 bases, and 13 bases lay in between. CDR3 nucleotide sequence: TGTGCCAGCTCACCACCTAACGCGGGGGCTGCTTTCTTT. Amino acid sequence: CASSPPNAGAAFF. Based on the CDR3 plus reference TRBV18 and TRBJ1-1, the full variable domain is NAGVMQNPRHLVRRRGQEARLRCSPMKGHSHVYWYRQLPEEGLKFMVYLQKENIIDESGMPKERFSAEFPKEGPSILRIQQVVRGDSAAYFCASSPPNAGAAFFGQGTRLTVV.

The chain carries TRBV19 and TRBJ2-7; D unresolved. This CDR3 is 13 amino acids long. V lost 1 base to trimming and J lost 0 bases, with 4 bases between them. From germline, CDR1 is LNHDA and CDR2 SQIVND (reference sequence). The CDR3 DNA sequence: TGTGCCAGTAGTATAGGTAACTCCTACGAGCAGTACTTC. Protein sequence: CASSIGNSYEQYF.

CDR3 nucleotide sequence: TGTGCCAGCAGCCCTCAGCTGCAAGCGGGAGGGCGAGAGACCCAGTACTTC. This encodes CASSPQLQAGGRETQYF. The rearrangement joins TRBV5-4 to TRBJ2-5, with 10 positions matching TRBD2. V gave up 4 bases and J gave up 4 bases; unmatched junction bases: 13. The CDR3 is 17 residues long. CDR1 and CDR2 (germline): SGHNT, YYREEE (reference sequence).

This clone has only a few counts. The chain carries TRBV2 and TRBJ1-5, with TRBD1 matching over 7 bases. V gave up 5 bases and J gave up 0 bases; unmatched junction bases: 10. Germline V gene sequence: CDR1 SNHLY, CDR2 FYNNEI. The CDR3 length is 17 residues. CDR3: CASSPGQLLYSNQPQHF. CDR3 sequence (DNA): TGTGCCAGCAGTCCGGGACAGCTTCTTTATAGCAATCAGCCCCAGCATTTT.

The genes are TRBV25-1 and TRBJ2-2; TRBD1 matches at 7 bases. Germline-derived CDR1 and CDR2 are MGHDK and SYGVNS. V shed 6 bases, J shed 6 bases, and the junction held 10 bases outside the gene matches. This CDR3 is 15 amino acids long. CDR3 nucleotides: TGTGCCAGCAGCCCGGGACAGTACTCTCCCGGGGAGCTGTTTTTT. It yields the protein CASSPGQYSPGELFF.

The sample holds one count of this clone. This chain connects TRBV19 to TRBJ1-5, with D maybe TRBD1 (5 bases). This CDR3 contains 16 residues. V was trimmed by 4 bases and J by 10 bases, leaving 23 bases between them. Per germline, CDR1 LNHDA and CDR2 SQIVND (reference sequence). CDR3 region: CASSTPSTGVGIPQHF. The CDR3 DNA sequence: TGTGCCAGTAGTACTCCCTCGACGGGGGTAGGGATACCCCAGCATTTT. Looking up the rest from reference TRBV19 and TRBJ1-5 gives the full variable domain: DGGITQSPKYLFRKEGQNVTLSCEQNLNHDAMYWYRQDPGQGLRLIYYSQIVNDFQKGDIAEGYSVSREKKESFPLTVTSAQKNPTAFYLCASSTPSTGVGIPQHFGDGTRLSIL.

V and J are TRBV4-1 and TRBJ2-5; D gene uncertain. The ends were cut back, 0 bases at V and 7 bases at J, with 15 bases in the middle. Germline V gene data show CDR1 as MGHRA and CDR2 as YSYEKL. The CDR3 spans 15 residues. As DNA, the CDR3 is TGCGCCAGCAGCCAAGAAAACAGCCCGCATGTGACCCAGTACTTC. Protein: CASSQENSPHVTQYF.

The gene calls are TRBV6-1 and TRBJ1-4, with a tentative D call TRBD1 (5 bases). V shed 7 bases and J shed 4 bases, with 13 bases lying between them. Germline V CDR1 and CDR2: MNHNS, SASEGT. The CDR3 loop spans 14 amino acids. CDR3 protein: CASTPRQGNEKLFF. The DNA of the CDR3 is TGTGCCAGCACTCCTCGGCAGGGTAATGAAAAACTGTTTTTT.

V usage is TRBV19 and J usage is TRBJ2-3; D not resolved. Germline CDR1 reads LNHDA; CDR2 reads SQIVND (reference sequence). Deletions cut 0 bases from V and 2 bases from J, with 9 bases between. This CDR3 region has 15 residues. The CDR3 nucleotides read TGTGCCAGTAGTATAGATGAACTTACCACAGATACGCAGTATTTT. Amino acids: CASSIDELTTDTQYF.

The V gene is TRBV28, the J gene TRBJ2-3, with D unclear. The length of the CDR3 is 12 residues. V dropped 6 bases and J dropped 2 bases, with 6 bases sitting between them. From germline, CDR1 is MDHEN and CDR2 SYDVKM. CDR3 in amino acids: CASSPPTDTQYF. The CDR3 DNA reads TGTGCCAGCAGCCCCCCCACAGATACGCAGTATTTT. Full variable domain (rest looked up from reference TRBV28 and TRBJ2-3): DVKVTQSSRYLVKRTGEKVFLECVQDMDHENMFWYRQDPGLGLRLIYFSYDVKMKEKGDIPEGYSVSREKKERFSLILESASTNQTSMYLCASSPPTDTQYFGPGTRLTVL.